This T cell receptor beta chain was captured by sequencing in a study of T-cell memory formation after mild COVID-19. Of note for this clonotype: Antigen: not known.

This CDR3 region has 16 residues. CDR1 LNHDA and CDR2 SQIVND come from the germline V gene (reference sequence). V was clipped by 8 bases and J by 0 bases; unmatched bases: 9. General study results and limits: A balance of CD4 and CD8 characterized clones contracting day 15 to 85, whereas later expanders leaned CD4+. There were some responding clones in pre-infection memory, which suggested that cross-reactive memory had joined.

One entry per CDR3 protein results from TCRdb running MiXCR on the 5' RACE reads. The sample contains 200,000 or so distinct CDR3 sequences, around 8.8% of which appear only once. This TCR was sampled from a man between 18 and 35 years old who had mild COVID-19 (a few samples of this study predate the infection). Cell type and time point are not known. The chain is built from TRBV19 and TRBJ1-5, with TRBD1 matching 8 bases. The material sequenced was PBMCs or a T cell subset sorted from them (not recorded which). CDR3 region: CASQPLRGLSNQPQHF. The DNA for the CDR3 is TGTGCCAGTCAACCTCTCAGGGGGCTTAGCAATCAGCCCCAGCATTTT.